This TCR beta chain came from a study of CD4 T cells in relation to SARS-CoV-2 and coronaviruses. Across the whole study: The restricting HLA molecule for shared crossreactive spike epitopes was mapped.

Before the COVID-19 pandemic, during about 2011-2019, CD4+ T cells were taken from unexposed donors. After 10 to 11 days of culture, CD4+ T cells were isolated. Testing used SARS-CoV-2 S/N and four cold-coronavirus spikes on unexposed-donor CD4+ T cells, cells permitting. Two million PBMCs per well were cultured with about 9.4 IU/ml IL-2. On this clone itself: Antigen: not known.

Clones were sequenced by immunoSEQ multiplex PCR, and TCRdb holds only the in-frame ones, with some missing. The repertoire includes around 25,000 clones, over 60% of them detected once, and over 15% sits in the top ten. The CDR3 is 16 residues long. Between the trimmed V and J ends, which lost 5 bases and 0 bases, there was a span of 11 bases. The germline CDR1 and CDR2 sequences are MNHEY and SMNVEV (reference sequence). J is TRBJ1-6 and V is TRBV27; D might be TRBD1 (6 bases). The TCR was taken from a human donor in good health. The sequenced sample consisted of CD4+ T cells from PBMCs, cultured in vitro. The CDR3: CASSRGVSSYNSPLHF. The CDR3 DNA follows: TGTGCCAGCAGTAGGGGGGTGAGCTCCTATAATTCACCCCTCCACTTT.